One sample yielded the 18 T cell receptor beta chains listed below, sequenced in a study of blood T cell repertoires in COVID-19. Generated by immunoSEQ multiplex PCR, the TCRdb table keeps only in-frame clones and is missing some. The sample lists under 55,000 clones, about 88% seen once, with around an eighth in the top ten. Sequencing was carried out using peripheral blood. The source of these receptors is a human donor in a cohort sampled during active COVID-19.

As DNA, the CDR3 is TGTGCCATCGCGTGGACAGGGGAGGAAAAACTGTTTTTT. It translates to CAIAWTGEEKLFF. The chain links TRBV24-1 to TRBJ1-4, with 9 positions matching TRBD1. This CDR3 comprises 13 residues. CDR1 is KGHDR and CDR2 is SFDVKD in the germline V gene. The V and J ends lost 11 bases and 8 bases, in that order; junction bases with no gene match: 8.

The rearrangement uses TRBV4-3 and TRBJ1-6; the D gene is possibly TRBD1 (6 bases). This CDR3 spans 15 amino acids. From germline, CDR1 is LGHNA and CDR2 YSLEER. The germline V and J ends were trimmed by 0 bases and 10 bases, with 13 bases remaining between them. The CDR3 protein is CASSQDLQGSSPLHF. The CDR3, as DNA: TGCGCCAGCAGCCAAGATCTTCAGGGGAGCTCACCCCTCCACTTT.

The chain recombines TRBV6-4 with TRBJ2-7, with D tentatively TRBD2 (5 bases). CDR1 is MRHNA and CDR2 is SNTAGT in the germline V gene. The CDR3 runs to 12 residues. Trimming shortened V by 8 bases and J by 7 bases, and 15 bases separated the two germline ends. The CDR3, as DNA: TGTGCCAGCGGCACGGGGTTTGGGGAGCAGTACTTC. The encoded protein is CASGTGFGEQYF.

V gene TRBV5-1 combines with J gene TRBJ1-2; 7 nucleotides line up with TRBD1. V was clipped by 4 bases and J by 5 bases; unmatched bases: 5. Germline V gives CDR1 SGHRS, CDR2 YFSETQ. CDR3 size: 13 residues. The CDR3 nucleotides are TGCGCCAGCAGCCCGGGACAGATGTATGGCTACACCTTC. This translates into CASSPGQMYGYTF.

This chain joins TRBV5-4 and TRBJ2-3, with D tentatively TRBD1 (6 bases). The CDR3 length is 15 residues. Looked up from germline, CDR1 is SGHNT and CDR2 is YYREEE (reference sequence). V was pared by 3 bases and J by 5 bases, with 16 bases between. The CDR3: CASSSALQGQDTQYF. DNA for the CDR3: TGTGCCAGCAGCTCAGCACTACAGGGTCAAGATACGCAGTATTTT.

The rearrangement links TRBV5-1 to TRBJ2-1; possible D gene TRBD1, 5 bases. Deletions cut 3 bases from V and 6 bases from J, with 13 bases between. Germline V lookup: CDR1 SGHRS, CDR2 YFSETQ. CDR3 length equals 14 residues. The CDR3 loop is CASSWAGLGNEQFF. DNA for the CDR3: TGCGCCAGCAGCTGGGCAGGGTTGGGCAATGAGCAGTTCTTC.

The V call is TRBV10-3, the J call TRBJ2-1, with TRBD2 matching 11 bases. The CDR3 is 12 residues long. Per germline, CDR1 ENHRY and CDR2 SYGVKD. The junction had 0 bases not matched to a gene; V was cut back by 8 bases and J by 6 bases. The CDR3 nucleotides read TGTGCCATCCTAGCGGGGGGCAATGAGCAGTTCTTC. This gives the protein CAILAGGNEQFF.

This clone was detected only a few times. The chain carries TRBV20-1 and TRBJ2-3; no clear D. The CDR3 extends over 11 amino acids. The V and J ends lost 5 bases and 6 bases respectively, with 9 bases between them. From germline, CDR1 is DFQATT and CDR2 SNEGSKA (reference sequence). Here the CDR3 DNA reads TGCAGTGCTCCGTACTGGGATACGCAGTATTTT. Protein sequence: CSAPYWDTQYF.

The chain carries TRBV7-8 and TRBJ1-1; TRBD1 might be the D (6 bases). Per germline, CDR1 SGHVS and CDR2 FQNEAQ. The CDR3 runs 13 residues. Trimming removed 3 bases from V and 6 bases from J, with 11 bases in between. The CDR3 DNA follows: TGTGCCAGCAGCTTCGGGACACCTTCTGAAGCTTTCTTT. Its translation: CASSFGTPSEAFF.

The V and J genes are TRBV10-3 and TRBJ2-7; D may be TRBD2 (6 bases). V was trimmed by 5 bases and J by 3 bases, leaving 14 bases between them. This CDR3 spans 14 amino acids. The germline V gene encodes CDR1 ENHRY and CDR2 SYGVKD. CDR3 sequence (DNA): TGTGCCATCAGTTCCGGAGGGGCTAACTACGAGCAGTACTTC. This translates into CAISSGGANYEQYF.

This clone was detected only a few times. The chain combines TRBV7-9 with TRBJ1-6; D is possibly TRBD1 (5 bases). The CDR3 spans 14 residues. CDR1 SEHNR and CDR2 FQNEAQ come from the germline V gene (reference sequence). V dropped 1 base and J dropped 10 bases, with 11 bases sitting between them. CDR3 protein: CASSLGLQGSPLHF. In DNA, the CDR3 is TGTGCCAGCAGCTTAGGACTGCAGGGCTCACCCCTCCACTTT.

The chain recombines TRBV21-1 with TRBJ1-5. TRBV21-1 is assigned pseudogene status. The CDR3 has 13 amino acids. In DNA, the CDR3 is TGTGCCAGCACCAAGATCAGAGGTCAGCCCCAGCATTTT. Translating gives CASTKIRGQPQHF.

The V call is TRBV6-5, the J call TRBJ1-2; 9 bases are a match to TRBD1. The V segment lost 1 base and the J segment 6 bases; nucleotides outside the gene matches: 6. In germline, CDR1 is MNHEY, CDR2 SVGAGI. This CDR3 is built from 15 residues. CDR3 nucleotides: TGTGCCAGCAGTTACTTGAGGACAGGGGATAATGGCTACACCTTC. As protein: CASSYLRTGDNGYTF.

The chain couples TRBV3-1 (or the pseudogene TRBV3-2) to TRBJ2-6, with D tentatively TRBD2 (6 bases). The length of the CDR3 is 17 residues. V dropped 1 base and J dropped 2 bases, with 12 bases sitting between them. Per the germline V gene, CDR1 is LGHDT and CDR2 is YNNKEL (reference sequence). The CDR3 is CASSQGRGLTGANVLTF. The CDR3 nucleotides are TGTGCCAGCAGCCAAGGGAGGGGCTTGACTGGGGCCAACGTCCTGACTTTC.

The J gene is TRBJ1-3, the V gene TRBV7-2; D not certain. This CDR3 spans 13 amino acids. V lost 4 bases and J lost 4, with 8 bases in between. Germline CDR1 is SGHTA and CDR2 is FQGNSA. CDR3 region: CASSWPGGNTIYF. CDR3 nucleotide sequence: TGTGCCAGCAGCTGGCCGGGGGGAAACACCATATATTTT.

The chain uses TRBV14 and TRBJ1-3; 8 bases line up with TRBD1. Germline V gene lookup returns CDR1 SGHDN and CDR2 FVKESK. Unmatched junction bases numbered 7, after V lost 0 bases and J lost 0 bases. CDR3 length: 18 amino acids. The CDR3 reads CASSQDLGTGRSGNTIYF. The CDR3 nucleotides read TGTGCCAGCAGCCAAGATCTCGGGACAGGACGCTCTGGAAACACCATATATTTT.

This chain joins TRBV12-3 or TRBV12-4 and TRBJ1-2; 8 bases line up with TRBD1. CDR3 length: 12 amino acids. J lost 7 bases, V lost 6 bases, and 4 bases had no gene match. CDR3 DNA sequence: TGTGCCAGCAGAGGACAGGGCGCTGGCTACACCTTC. Its translation: CASRGQGAGYTF.

The chain employs TRBV10-2 and TRBJ1-5, with D possibly matching TRBD1 (6 bases). Per germline, CDR1 WSHSY and CDR2 SAAADI. The CDR3 runs to 14 residues. Trimming pared 8 bases from V and 2 bases from J, leaving 13 bases between. The chain's CDR3 is CASSTGIGNQPQHF. CDR3 coding DNA: TGCGCCAGCTCTACAGGGATTGGCAATCAGCCCCAGCATTTT.